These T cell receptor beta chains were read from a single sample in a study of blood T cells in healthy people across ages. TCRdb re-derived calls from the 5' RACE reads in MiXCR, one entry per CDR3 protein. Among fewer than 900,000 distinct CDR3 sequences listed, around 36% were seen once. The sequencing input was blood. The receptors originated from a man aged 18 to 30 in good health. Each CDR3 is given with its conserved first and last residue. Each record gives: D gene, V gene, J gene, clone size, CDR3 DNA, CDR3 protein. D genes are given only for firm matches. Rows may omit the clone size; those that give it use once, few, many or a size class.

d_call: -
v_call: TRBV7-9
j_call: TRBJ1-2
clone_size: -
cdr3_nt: TGTGCCAGCAGCGGAACGACTCTCTTAAACTATGGCTACACCTTC
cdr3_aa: CASSGTTLLNYGYTF

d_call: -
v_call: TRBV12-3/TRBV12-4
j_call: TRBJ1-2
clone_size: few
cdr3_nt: TGTGCCAGCAGTTCAGACAGAATCTATGGCTACACCTTC
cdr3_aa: CASSSDRIYGYTF

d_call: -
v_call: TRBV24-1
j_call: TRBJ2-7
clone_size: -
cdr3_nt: TGTGCCACCAGTGATTTGTTGGGCGAGCAGTACTTC
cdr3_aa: CATSDLLGEQYF

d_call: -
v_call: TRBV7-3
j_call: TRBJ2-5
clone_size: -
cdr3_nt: TGTGCCAGCAGCGTGACTTTAAAAGAGACCCAGTACTTC
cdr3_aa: CASSVTLKETQYF

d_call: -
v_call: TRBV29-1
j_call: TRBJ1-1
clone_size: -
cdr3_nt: TGCAGCTTGGTCGGGAGGGTGAACACTGAAGCTTTCTTT
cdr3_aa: CSLVGRVNTEAFF

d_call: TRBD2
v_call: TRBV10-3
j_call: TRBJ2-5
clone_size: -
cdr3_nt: TGTGCCATCAGTTTCCCAGCGGGAGGACGGGAGACCCAGTACTTC
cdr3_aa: CAISFPAGGRETQYF

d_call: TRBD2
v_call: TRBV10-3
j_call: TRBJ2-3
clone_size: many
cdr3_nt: TGTGCCATCAGTGAGTCGTCCGGAGCGGGGGCAGCAGATACGCAGTATTTT
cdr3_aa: CAISESSGAGAADTQYF

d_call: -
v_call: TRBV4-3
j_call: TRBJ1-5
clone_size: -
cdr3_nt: TGCGCCAGCAGCCAAGAGCAGGGGTTCGATCAGCCCCAGCATTTT
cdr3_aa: CASSQEQGFDQPQHF

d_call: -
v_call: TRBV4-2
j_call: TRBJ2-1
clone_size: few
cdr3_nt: TGTGCCAGCAGCCTCACCCTGGAGGAGCAGTTCTTC
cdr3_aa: CASSLTLEEQFF

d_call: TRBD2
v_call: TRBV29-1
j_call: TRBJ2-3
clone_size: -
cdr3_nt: TGCAGCGGGGCAAAAGCGGGGGGAAGCACAGATACGCAGTATTTT
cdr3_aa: CSGAKAGGSTDTQYF

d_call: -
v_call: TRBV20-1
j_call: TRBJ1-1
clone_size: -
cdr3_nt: TGCAGTGCCACCCAGCGTATGAACACTGAAGCTTTCTTT
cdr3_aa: CSATQRMNTEAFF

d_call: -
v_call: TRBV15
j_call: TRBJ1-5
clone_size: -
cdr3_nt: TGTGCCACCAGCAGAGACTCCTGGCAGCCCCAGCATTTT
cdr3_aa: CATSRDSWQPQHF

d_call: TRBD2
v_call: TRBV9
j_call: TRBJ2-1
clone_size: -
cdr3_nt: TGTGCCAGCAGCGTAGACGGGGGGGCCGTTCTAGGTTCCTACAATGAGCAGTTCTTC
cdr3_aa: CASSVDGGAVLGSYNEQFF

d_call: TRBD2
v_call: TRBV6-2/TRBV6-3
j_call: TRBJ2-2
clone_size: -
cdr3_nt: TGTGCCAGCAGTTACTGGGGGACTAGCGGGGGCCGCCCGAACACCGGGGAGCTGTTTTTT
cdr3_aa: CASSYWGTSGGRPNTGELFF

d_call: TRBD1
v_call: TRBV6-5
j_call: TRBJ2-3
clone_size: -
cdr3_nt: TGTGCCAGCAGTTTAACCGGGACAGGGGGCGAGAATACGCAGTATTTT
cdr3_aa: CASSLTGTGGENTQYF

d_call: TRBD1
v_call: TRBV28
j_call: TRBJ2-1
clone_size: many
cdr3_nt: TGTGCCAGCAGTTTCCAAACCTCGGACAGGGGAACCTACAATGAGCAGTTCTTC
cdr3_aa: CASSFQTSDRGTYNEQFF

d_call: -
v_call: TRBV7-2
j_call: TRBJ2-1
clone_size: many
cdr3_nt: TGTGCCAGCAGCTCCCGGACAGTCCTGCTATCCTACAATGAGCAGTTCTTC
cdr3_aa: CASSSRTVLLSYNEQFF

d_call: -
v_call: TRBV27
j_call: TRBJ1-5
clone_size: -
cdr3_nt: TGTGCCAGCAGTTCATCCGCCGGGGGCCGTAATCAGCCCCAGCATTTT
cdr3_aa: CASSSSAGGRNQPQHF

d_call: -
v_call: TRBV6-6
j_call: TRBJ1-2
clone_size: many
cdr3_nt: TGTGCCAGCAGTTATTCGGTGGGGGGTATGAAGAGCTACACCTTC
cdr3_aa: CASSYSVGGMKSYTF

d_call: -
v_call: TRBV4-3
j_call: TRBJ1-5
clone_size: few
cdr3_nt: TGCGCCAGCAGCCAAGGAGGTAGAGGGTATAGCAATCAGCCCCAGCATTTT
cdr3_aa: CASSQGGRGYSNQPQHF

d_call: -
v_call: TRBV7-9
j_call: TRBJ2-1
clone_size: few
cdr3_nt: TGTGCCAGCAGCTTCCAGCGAGGTGATGAGCAGTTCTTC
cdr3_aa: CASSFQRGDEQFF

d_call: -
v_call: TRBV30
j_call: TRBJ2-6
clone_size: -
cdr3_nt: TGTGCCTGGAAGGTGGCTGGGGCCAACGTCCTGACTTTC
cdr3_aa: CAWKVAGANVLTF

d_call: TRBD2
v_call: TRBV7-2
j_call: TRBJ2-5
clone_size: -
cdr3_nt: TGTGCCAGCAGCCCAGTGAGCGGGAGAAGAGAGACCCAGTACTTC
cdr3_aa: CASSPVSGRRETQYF

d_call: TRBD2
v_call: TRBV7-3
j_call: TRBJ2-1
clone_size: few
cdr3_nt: TGTGCCAGCAGCTCGGGACTACTCAATGGGGAGCAGTTCTTC
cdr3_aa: CASSSGLLNGEQFF

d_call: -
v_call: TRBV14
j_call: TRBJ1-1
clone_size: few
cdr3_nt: TGTGCCAGCAGCCAAGTGATGGGACTCAACACTGAAGCTTTCTTT
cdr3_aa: CASSQVMGLNTEAFF

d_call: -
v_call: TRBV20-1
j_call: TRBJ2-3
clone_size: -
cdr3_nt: TGCGGTGCTAGAGATCCAGGTATCCCAGATACGCAGTATTTT
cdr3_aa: CGARDPGIPDTQYF

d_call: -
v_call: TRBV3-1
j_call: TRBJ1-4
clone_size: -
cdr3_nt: TGTGCCAGCAGCCGTGAACTGTTGACGACTAATGAAAAACTGTTTTTT
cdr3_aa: CASSRELLTTNEKLFF

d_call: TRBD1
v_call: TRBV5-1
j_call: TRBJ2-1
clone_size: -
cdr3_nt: TGCGCCAGCAGCCCGGACAGGGGCCCCAGCTCCTACAATGAGCAGTTCTTC
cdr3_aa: CASSPDRGPSSYNEQFF

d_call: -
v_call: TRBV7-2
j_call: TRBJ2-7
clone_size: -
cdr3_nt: TGTGCCAGCAGCTTATACCAGCAGCTCTACAATGAGCAGTACTTC
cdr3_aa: CASSLYQQLYNEQYF

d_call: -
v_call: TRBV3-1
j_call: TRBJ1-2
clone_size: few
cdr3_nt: TGTGCCAGCAGCCAATTGGAGGCCGGCTACACCTTC
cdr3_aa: CASSQLEAGYTF

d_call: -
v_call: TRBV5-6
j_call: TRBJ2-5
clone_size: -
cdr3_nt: TGTGCCAGCAGCTTGATGACTAGCCAAGAGACCCAGTACTTC
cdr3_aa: CASSLMTSQETQYF

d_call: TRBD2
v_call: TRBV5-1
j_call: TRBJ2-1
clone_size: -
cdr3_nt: TGCGCCAGCAGCTTAGGGACGAGCGGGGAGGGCTACAATGAGCAGTTCTTC
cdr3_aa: CASSLGTSGEGYNEQFF

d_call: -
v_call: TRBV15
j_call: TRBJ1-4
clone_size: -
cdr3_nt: TGTGCCACCAGCAGAGGTGGATTGGACCGAGCAACTAATGAAAAACTGTTTTTT
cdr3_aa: CATSRGGLDRATNEKLFF

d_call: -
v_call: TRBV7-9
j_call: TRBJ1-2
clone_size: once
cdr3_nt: TGTGCCAGCAGCTTGCCTTTACTACCACTGAACTATGGCTACACCTTC
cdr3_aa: CASSLPLLPLNYGYTF

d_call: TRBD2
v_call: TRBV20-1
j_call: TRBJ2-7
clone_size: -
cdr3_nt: TGCAGTGCTAGTCCAACGGACCAGGCGGGGGTCTACGAGCAGTACTTC
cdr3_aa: CSASPTDQAGVYEQYF

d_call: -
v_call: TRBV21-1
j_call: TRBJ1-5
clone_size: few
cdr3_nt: TGTGCCAGCAGCCCGGTCTGCAATCAGCCCCAGCATTTT
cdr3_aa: CASSPVCNQPQHF

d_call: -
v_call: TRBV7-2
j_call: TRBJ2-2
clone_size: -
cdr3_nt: TGTGCCAGCAGAATAGCAGCCGCCGGGGAGCTGTTTTTT
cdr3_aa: CASRIAAAGELFF

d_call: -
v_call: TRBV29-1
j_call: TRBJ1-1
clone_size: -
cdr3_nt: TGCAGCGTGAGGGACCCGAACACTGAAGCTTTCTTT
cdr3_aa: CSVRDPNTEAFF

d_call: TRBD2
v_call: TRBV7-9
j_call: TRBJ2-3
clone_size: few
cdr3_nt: TGTGCCAGCAGCTCTCGGACTAGTGAGGGGGATACGCAGTATTTT
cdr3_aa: CASSSRTSEGDTQYF

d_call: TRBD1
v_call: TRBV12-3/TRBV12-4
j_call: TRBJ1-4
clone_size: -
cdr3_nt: TGTGCCAGCAGCCTCAAGGACAGGAATGAAAAACTGTTTTTT
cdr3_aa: CASSLKDRNEKLFF

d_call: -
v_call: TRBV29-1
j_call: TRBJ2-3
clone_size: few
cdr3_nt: TGCAGCGTTGTGTATGCAGGTTTAAGCACAGATACGCAGTATTTT
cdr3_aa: CSVVYAGLSTDTQYF

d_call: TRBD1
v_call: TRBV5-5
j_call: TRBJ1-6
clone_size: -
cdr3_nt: TGTGCCAGCAGCGCCCCCGGGACAGAAAATTCACCCCTCCACTTT
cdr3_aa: CASSAPGTENSPLHF

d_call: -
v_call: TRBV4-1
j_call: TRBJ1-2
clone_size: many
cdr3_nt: TGCGCCAGCAGCCAACGAGAAGCGTATGGCTACACCTTC
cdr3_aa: CASSQREAYGYTF

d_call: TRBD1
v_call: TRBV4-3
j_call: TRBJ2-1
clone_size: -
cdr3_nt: TGCGCCAGCAGCGTACAGGGGGCGCTAAACAGTGAGCAGTTCTTC
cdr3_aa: CASSVQGALNSEQFF

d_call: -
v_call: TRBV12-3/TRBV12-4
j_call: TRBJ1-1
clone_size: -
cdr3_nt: TGTGCCAGCACCCCCATACCCAGGCAAGAAGCTTTCTTT
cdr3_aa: CASTPIPRQEAFF

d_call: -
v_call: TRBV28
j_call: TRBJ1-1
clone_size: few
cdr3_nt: TGTGCCAGCAGTACATACTCGGGGGGCCGGGACACTGAAGCTTTCTTT
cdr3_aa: CASSTYSGGRDTEAFF